This TCR beta chain appears in the sequencing data of a study of Ad26.COV2.S vaccination and SARS-CoV-2 variants. Study details: Participants got Ad26.COV2.S intramuscularly, once or twice 56 days apart. Study conclusions and caveats: Non-spike TCR breadth was similar in vaccine and placebo recipients. Analyses of TCR breadth and depth may have underestimated total T cell responses.

The sample's treatment: some 20 received Ad26.COV2.S at low or high dose, single or two shots; five or six received placebo; per-sample allocation not given. The samples date from day 63 after the first vaccine or placebo injection. In regard to this clone: Its target is unknown.

The protocol was immunoSEQ multiplex PCR, while the TCRdb copy is restricted to in-frame clones and leaves out a portion. The table lists roughly 700,000 clones, 89% of them singletons. Trimming at V came to 5 bases and at J to 7 bases, leaving 9 bases not matched to a gene. CDR3 length: 15 amino acids. Germline V lookup: CDR1 SEHNR, CDR2 FQNEAQ (reference sequence). The sequencing used peripheral blood, collected in a trial of Ad26.COV2.S vaccine versus placebo. The receptor's source is a person aged 18 to 59 who received the Ad26.COV2.S COVID-19 vaccine or a placebo. The chain carries TRBV7-9 and TRBJ2-1, with 9 bases identical to TRBD2. The CDR3 loop reads CASSPGAGGQNEQFF. CDR3 nucleotides: TGTGCCAGCAGCCCGGGCGCGGGGGGGCAGAATGAGCAGTTCTTC.